This T cell receptor (beta chain) was recorded in a study of early stage breast cancer tumors. Study findings and constraints: Tumors had roughly 2.5-fold higher T cell density and higher clonality than adjacent normal breast tissue.

Per germline, CDR1 MDHEN and CDR2 SYDVKM. CDR3 length: 13 residues. The V gene end was trimmed by 3 bases and the J gene end by 3 bases; junction bases not matched to a gene: 0. Worth noting for this clone: Its cognate antigen is unknown.

The assay was immunoSEQ multiplex PCR, and TCRdb's table has in-frame clones only and misses some. Of just over 70,000 clones listed, roughly 84% were seen once; the top ten hold 3.5%. The rearrangement joins TRBV28 to TRBJ2-3, with 7 bases fitting TRBD1. The sequenced sample was blood. The sequence derives from a person in their sixties with breast cancer. The CDR3 region is CASSLGQTDTQYF. The CDR3 DNA reads TGTGCCAGCAGTTTGGGACAGACAGATACGCAGTATTTT.